The 27 T cell receptor beta chains below come from one sample, sequenced in a study of T cell changes during pregnancy in multiple sclerosis. Only in-frame clones appear in the TCRdb table, and some are missing; sequencing was by immunoSEQ multiplex PCR. The data show 20,000 to 25,000 clones, with over 85% seen just once and approximately 5% held by the top ten. Sequencing used CD8+ T cells from peripheral blood mononuclear cells, obtained in the second trimester of pregnancy. All receptors derive from a female donor in good health, enrolled as a control in a pregnancy study.

V gene TRBV7-8 combines with J gene TRBJ1-2, with D tentatively TRBD1 (6 bases). Trimming shortened V by 8 bases and J by 6 bases, and 22 bases separated the two germline ends. Germline-derived CDR1 and CDR2 are SGHVS and FQNEAQ. The length of the CDR3 is 15 residues. CDR3 residues: CASSFTGRDLDGYTF. The CDR3 nucleotides are TGTGCCAGCTCCTTCACAGGGAGGGACTTGGATGGCTACACCTTC.

The chain carries TRBV4-3 and TRBJ1-2; 8 bases are a match to TRBD1. The germline V gene encodes CDR1 LGHNA and CDR2 YSLEER. V gave up 4 bases and J gave up 8 bases; unmatched junction bases: 12. CDR3 length: 15 residues. The CDR3 DNA is TGCGCCAGCAGCCCAGATTCCGGGACAGGAGGCGGCTACACCTTC. Its translation is CASSPDSGTGGGYTF.

The genes are TRBV29-1 and TRBJ2-3, with no clear D. Deletions cut 3 bases from V and 2 bases from J, with 9 bases between. Germline V CDR1 and CDR2: SQVTM, ANQGSEA. This CDR3 comprises 13 residues. The CDR3 sequence: CSVDGQATDTQYF. The CDR3 bases are TGCAGCGTTGATGGCCAGGCCACAGATACGCAGTATTTT.

J is TRBJ1-6 and V is TRBV19; D is ambiguous. CDR1 LNHDA and CDR2 SQIVND come from the germline V gene (reference sequence). V lost 3 bases and J 8 bases, leaving 8 bases between the germline ends. The CDR3 contains 13 residues. This CDR3 is CASSMLADSPLHF. The CDR3 DNA is TGTGCCAGTAGTATGTTAGCGGATTCACCCCTCCACTTT.

This sequence joins TRBV7-2 and TRBJ2-7, with 11 nucleotides matching TRBD2. Germline trimming cut 3 bases from V and 7 bases from J; bases unmatched to any gene: 8. Germline CDR1 and CDR2: SGHTA and FQGNSA. The CDR3 loop spans 15 amino acids. DNA for the CDR3: TGTGCCAGCAGCTTGGGTAGCGGGAGGGCGCGGGAGCAGTACTTC. It is translated as CASSLGSGRAREQYF.

This chain joins TRBV5-1 and TRBJ2-7, with a tentative D call TRBD1 (6 bases). The length of the CDR3 is 13 residues. The germline CDR1 and CDR2 sequences are SGHRS and YFSETQ. V lost 2 bases and J lost 5, with 11 bases in between. DNA for the CDR3: TGCGCCAGCAGCTTACAGGGTCACCACGAGCAGTACTTC. This codes for CASSLQGHHEQYF.

The CDR3 DNA sequence: TGTGCCAGCAGTTGGGGACACTCACCGTCCTACGAGCAGTACTTC. It yields the protein CASSWGHSPSYEQYF. The chain recombines TRBV27 with TRBJ2-7, with D perhaps matching TRBD1 (6 bases). Germline CDR1 MNHEY, CDR2 SMNVEV (reference sequence). This CDR3 region has 15 residues. With 4 bases removed from V and 1 base from J, the gap between germline ends came to 14 bases.

The chain carries TRBV6-1 and TRBJ1-1, with D perhaps matching TRBD1 (5 bases). V lost 5 bases to trimming and J lost 1 base, with 8 bases between them. Germline assignment: CDR1 MNHNS and CDR2 SASEGT. CDR3 length: 13 amino acids. This chain's CDR3 is CASSLTGNTEAFF. The CDR3 coding sequence is TGTGCCAGCAGTCTTACAGGGAACACTGAAGCTTTCTTT.

The chain employs TRBV7-9 and TRBJ1-1; no definite D call. The V gene lost 5 bases and the J gene lost 4 bases, with 23 bases spanning the gap. CDR3 length: 17 amino acids. Germline V gene sequence: CDR1 SEHNR, CDR2 FQNEAQ (reference sequence). CDR3 amino acids: CASSTLRRLTAGTEAFF. CDR3 DNA sequence: TGTGCCAGCAGCACCCTGAGGCGCTTAACAGCGGGCACTGAAGCTTTCTTT.

The chain joins TRBV6-1 to TRBJ2-7; D is possibly TRBD1 (6 bases). The CDR3 length is 15 residues. The germline CDR1 and CDR2 sequences are MNHNS and SASEGT. The germline V and J ends were trimmed by 2 bases and 0 bases, with 11 bases remaining between them. The DNA for the CDR3 is TGTGCCAGCAGTGAACACCCAGGGGTCTCCTACGAGCAGTACTTC. This codes for CASSEHPGVSYEQYF.

The J gene is TRBJ2-5, the V gene TRBV27; possible D gene TRBD2, 6 bases. V dropped 4 bases and J dropped 5 bases, with 17 bases sitting between them. This CDR3 contains 15 residues. Germline V CDR1 and CDR2: MNHEY, SMNVEV (reference sequence). In DNA, the CDR3 is TGTGCCAGCAGTTCCCTAACGGGACTGGAGGAGACCCAGTACTTC. Its protein is CASSSLTGLEETQYF.

V is TRBV5-6 and J is TRBJ1-2; a possible D gene is TRBD1 (5 bases). The germline V gene has CDR1 SGHDT and CDR2 YYEEEE. This CDR3 region has 14 residues. V lost 4 bases and J lost 7, with 17 bases in between. CDR3 in amino acids: CASSTNGGIGGYTF. The CDR3 bases are TGTGCCAGCAGCACCAACGGGGGGATCGGTGGCTACACCTTC.

The CDR3 here is CASSYSGGGGGQYF. The DNA for the CDR3 is TGTGCCAGCAGTTACTCCGGGGGGGGAGGCGGGCAGTACTTC. This chain joins TRBV6-5 and TRBJ2-7; 8 bases fit TRBD2. Losses at the gene ends were 0 bases for V and 9 bases for J; bases not matched to a gene: 7. Germline V lookup: CDR1 MNHEY, CDR2 SVGAGI. The CDR3 is made up of 14 amino acids.

With regard to this clone: At one boundary the junction diverges from the germline segment, which might be a read error. The gene calls are TRBV6-6 and TRBJ2-5; D gene uncertain. The germline V gene has CDR1 MNHNY and CDR2 SVGAGI (reference sequence). There are 12 residues in the CDR3. The CDR3 loop is CASSYPREAQYF. The CDR3 DNA reads TGTGCCAGTAGCTACCCCCGAGAGGCCCAGTACTTC.

The chain recombines TRBV28 with TRBJ1-1, with D tentatively TRBD1 (5 bases). CDR3 length equals 16 residues. Deletions cut 3 bases from V and 3 bases from J, with 17 bases between. Germline loops: CDR1 MDHEN, CDR2 SYDVKM. CDR3 DNA: TGTGCCAGCAGTTTTCCCCTGGCGGAAGGGGACACTGAAGCTTTCTTT. Its protein is CASSFPLAEGDTEAFF.

This chain connects TRBV29-1 to TRBJ1-3, with 10 bases aligning to TRBD1. This CDR3 region has 14 residues. From germline, CDR1 is SQVTM and CDR2 ANQGSEA. V lost 7 bases and J lost 2; bases outside the gene matches: 5. The chain's CDR3 is CSASGTGAGNTIYF. Written as DNA, the CDR3 is TGCAGCGCCTCCGGGACAGGGGCTGGAAACACCATATATTTT.

The V and J genes are TRBV5-4 and TRBJ2-2; 7 bases are a match to TRBD1. The CDR3 consists of 14 residues. Trimming cost V 5 bases and J 2 bases; bases outside gene matches: 3. Germline CDR1 SGHNT, CDR2 YYREEE (reference sequence). In DNA form, the CDR3 reads TGTGCCAGCAGGCCAGGGGGTAACACCGGGGAGCTGTTTTTT. This sequence encodes CASRPGGNTGELFF.

The V and J genes are TRBV5-6 and TRBJ2-1, with a weak D call TRBD2 (6 bases). The germline V gene encodes CDR1 SGHDT and CDR2 YYEEEE. This CDR3 is 15 amino acids long. V lost 4 bases to trimming and J lost 15 bases, with 26 bases between them. The CDR3: CASSPPGSIGDWGFF. Written as DNA, the CDR3 is TGTGCCAGCAGCCCCCCCGGGTCGATTGGGGACTGGGGGTTCTTC.

V gene TRBV13 combines with J gene TRBJ2-1; 10 positions agree with TRBD2. CDR3 size: 15 residues. V was clipped by 5 bases and J by 5 bases; unmatched bases: 6. Germline CDR1 PRHDT, CDR2 FYEKMQ (reference sequence). In DNA, the CDR3 is TGTGCCAGCAGCCCATGGACTAGCGGCCACAATGAGCAGTTCTTC. Translating it yields CASSPWTSGHNEQFF.

The V call is TRBV27, the J call TRBJ2-3, with a possible D match to TRBD1 (6 bases). CDR1 and CDR2 (germline): MNHEY, SMNVEV (reference sequence). The CDR3 is 14 residues long. The V and J ends lost 5 bases and 1 base respectively, with 10 bases between them. The CDR3 DNA reads TGTGCCAGCAGTCCCTACAGGGGCACAGATACGCAGTATTTT. Amino acid sequence: CASSPYRGTDTQYF.

The chain has TRBV6-1 and TRBJ2-3, with 8 bases fitting TRBD2. The trim removed 3 bases at V and 2 bases at J, leaving 4 bases unmatched. Germline CDR1 is MNHNS and CDR2 is SASEGT. This CDR3 contains 15 residues. The DNA of the CDR3 is TGTGCCAGCAGTGAGGGGCGGGGGGTCACAGATACGCAGTATTTT. This translates into CASSEGRGVTDTQYF.

V usage is TRBV28 and J usage is TRBJ2-7; no clear D. Germline CDR1 is MDHEN and CDR2 is SYDVKM. Trimming removed 6 bases at V and 4 bases at J, with 16 bases between. The CDR3 is made up of 14 amino acids. The CDR3 DNA reads as TGTGCCAGCAGAGAACGAGATCCGCCTTACGAGCAGTACTTC. This sequence encodes CASRERDPPYEQYF.

The chain is built from TRBV9 and TRBJ1-2; weak D call: TRBD1 (6 bases). Germline V lookup: CDR1 SGDLS, CDR2 YYNGEE. CDR3 size: 16 residues. V lost 0 bases and J 6 bases, leaving 18 bases between the germline ends. CDR3 DNA sequence: TGTGCCAGCAGCGTAGGAGGTAGGGGGAACTTGAATGGCTACACCTTC. It translates to CASSVGGRGNLNGYTF.

V and J are TRBV19 and TRBJ2-4, with 9 bases that match TRBD1. The trim removed 3 bases at V and 9 bases at J, leaving 15 bases unmatched. Germline assignment: CDR1 LNHDA and CDR2 SQIVND (reference sequence). This CDR3 region has 17 residues. CDR3 region: CASSILLLGQGFSIQYF. In DNA form, the CDR3 reads TGTGCCAGTAGTATCCTTCTCTTAGGACAGGGGTTCAGCATTCAGTACTTC.

The chain combines TRBV27 with TRBJ2-5; D gene uncertain. Germline V CDR1 and CDR2: MNHEY, SMNVEV (reference sequence). The CDR3 is made up of 14 amino acids. V was trimmed by 6 bases and J by 0 bases, leaving 11 bases between them. The CDR3 reads CASSPLLDQETQYF. The CDR3 DNA is TGTGCCAGCAGCCCCCTTCTAGACCAAGAGACCCAGTACTTC.

The rearrangement joins TRBV7-9 to TRBJ1-2; TRBD1 is a possible D gene (6 bases). V was cut by 4 bases and J by 10 bases, with 10 bases left in between. CDR1 and CDR2 from the germline V gene are SEHNR and FQNEAQ (reference sequence). The CDR3 has 11 residues. DNA for the CDR3: TGTGCCAGCAGCTGGACAGATACCTACACCTTC. It translates to CASSWTDTYTF.

CDR3 loop: CASSFVLEQETQYF. CDR3 coding DNA: TGTGCCAGCAGCTTTGTTCTAGAGCAAGAGACCCAGTACTTC. This chain uses TRBV5-5 with TRBJ2-5, with D unresolved. The germline CDR1 and CDR2 sequences are SGHKS and YYEKEE (reference sequence). V gave up 2 bases and J gave up 2 bases, with 10 bases separating them. The CDR3 has 14 amino acids.